Sequencing of this T cell receptor (beta chain) was carried out in a study of CD8+CD57+ T cells in acquired aplastic anemia. V lost 6 bases and J lost 4, with 12 bases in between. The germline gives CDR1 DFQATT, CDR2 SNEGSKA (reference sequence). The CDR3 sequence is 13 residues long. Points from the study as a whole: The number of CD8+ CDR3 sequences shared by patients and controls was twenty-nine.

With regard to this clonotype: Its antigen is not known.

Profiling that covered TCR beta VDJ and CDR3 relied on genomic DNA as its template. Using its own MiXCR run on the reads, TCRdb lists one record per CDR3 protein. The sample yields about 130,000 distinct CDR3 sequences, more than 35% seen once. The receptor was isolated from a human donor in good health, serving as a control. Sequencing was carried out using sorted CD4+, CD8+, or CD8+CD57+ T cells (not recorded which) from PBMCs. The chain combines TRBV20-1 with TRBJ2-2, with D unclear. CDR3 in amino acids: CSAQGSGTGELFF. For the CDR3, the DNA is TGCAGTGCCCAAGGTTCTGGCACCGGGGAGCTGTTTTTT.